A selection of T cell receptor beta chains follows, all from one sample in a study of blood T cell repertoires in COVID-19. Libraries were prepared by immunoSEQ multiplex PCR; TCRdb keeps only in-frame clonotypes and omits some of them. The top ten hold roughly 6.7% of the sample, which has 200,000 to 250,000 clones, 88% seen once. Sequencing was carried out using peripheral blood. Every receptor here comes from a woman aged 25 to 45 with COVID-19, enrolled during active disease. The CDR3 runs from the conserved cysteine through the conserved F or W. The D gene is left open where the match is weak. Some rows have no size entry. The others give once, few or many, or a class for an expanded clone.

length: 18
D: TRBD2
size: .
V: TRBV27
J: TRBJ2-3
CDR3: CASSLSLGSGGYTDTQYF
DNA: TGTGCCAGCAGTTTATCGTTGGGTAGCGGGGGTTACACAGATACGCAGTATTTT

length: 14
D: .
size: .
V: TRBV19
J: TRBJ2-5
CDR3: CASSVGQAQETQYF
DNA: TGTGCCAGTAGTGTCGGACAAGCCCAAGAGACCCAGTACTTC

length: 15
D: TRBD2
size: .
V: TRBV28
J: TRBJ2-7
CDR3: CASRRRAGNTYEQYF
DNA: TGTGCCAGCAGGAGACGAGCGGGGAACACCTACGAGCAGTACTTC

length: 12
D: .
size: once
V: TRBV28
J: TRBJ1-1
CDR3: CASSSTPTEAFF
DNA: TGTGCCAGCAGTTCAACTCCCACTGAAGCTTTCTTT

length: 13
D: .
size: .
V: TRBV29-1
J: TRBJ1-2
CDR3: CSAGGGRNYGYTF
DNA: TGCAGCGCTGGGGGGGGGCGTAACTATGGCTACACCTTC

length: 17
D: TRBD1
size: .
V: TRBV11-3
J: TRBJ1-1
CDR3: CASSLDTGQPWNTEAFF
DNA: TGTGCCAGCAGCTTAGATACGGGACAGCCATGGAACACTGAAGCTTTCTTT

length: 14
D: .
size: .
V: TRBV7-9
J: TRBJ1-4
CDR3: CASSPPGLVEKLFF
DNA: TGTGCCAGCAGTCCCCCCGGGTTGGTTGAAAAACTGTTTTTT

length: 18
D: TRBD2
size: .
V: TRBV13
J: TRBJ2-3
CDR3: CASSPDLGLEASTDTQYF
DNA: TGTGCCAGCAGCCCAGACCTGGGACTAGAGGCTAGCACAGATACGCAGTATTTT

length: 15
D: .
size: .
V: TRBV7-9
J: TRBJ1-2
CDR3: CASGFRRGPNYGYTF
DNA: TGTGCCAGCGGTTTTCGGCGGGGGCCTAACTATGGCTACACCTTC

length: 16
D: TRBD1
size: .
V: TRBV15
J: TRBJ1-5
CDR3: CATSRRTGTGNQPQHF
DNA: TGTGCCACCAGCAGACGGACAGGGACGGGCAATCAGCCCCAGCATTTT

length: 16
D: .
size: .
V: TRBV7-2
J: TRBJ1-3
CDR3: CASSKRGTPPGNTIYF
DNA: TGTGCCAGCAGCAAACGGGGGACTCCGCCGGGAAACACCATATATTTT

length: 13
D: .
size: .
V: TRBV12-5
J: TRBJ1-4
CDR3: CASGAGLGEKLFF
DNA: TGTGCTAGTGGAGCGGGGTTAGGGGAAAAACTGTTTTTT

length: 15
D: TRBD1
size: .
V: TRBV6-5
J: TRBJ1-2
CDR3: CASRPDREHAYGYTF
DNA: TGTGCCAGCAGACCAGACAGGGAGCACGCCTATGGCTACACCTTC

length: 15
D: TRBD2
size: once
V: TRBV19
J: TRBJ2-3
CDR3: CASSPSSGYTDTQYF
DNA: TGTGCCAGTAGCCCAAGTAGCGGGTACACAGATACGCAGTATTTT

length: 14
D: .
size: .
V: TRBV14
J: TRBJ2-7
CDR3: CASSQDFSFYEQYF
DNA: TGTGCCAGCAGCCAAGATTTTTCTTTCTACGAGCAGTACTTC

length: 15
D: TRBD2
size: .
V: TRBV27
J: TRBJ2-2
CDR3: CASTLAGGRTGELFF
DNA: TGTGCCAGCACCTTAGCGGGGGGGCGCACCGGGGAGCTGTTTTTT

length: 12
D: .
size: .
V: TRBV6-6
J: TRBJ2-3
CDR3: CASSYRLDTQYF
DNA: TGTGCCAGCAGTTACCGGTTGGATACGCAGTATTTT

length: 15
D: .
size: .
V: TRBV5-4
J: TRBJ2-3
CDR3: CASSLNRASTDTQYF
DNA: TGTGCCAGCAGCTTGAACAGAGCTAGCACAGATACGCAGTATTTT

length: 15
D: TRBD1
size: .
V: TRBV10-3
J: TRBJ2-2
CDR3: CAISDRTGNTGELFF
DNA: TGTGCCATCAGTGATCGGACAGGGAACACCGGGGAGCTGTTTTTT

length: 15
D: .
size: .
V: TRBV11-3
J: TRBJ2-6
CDR3: CASSPQGSGANVLTF
DNA: TGTGCCAGCAGCCCACAGGGATCTGGGGCCAACGTCCTGACTTTC

length: 17
D: .
size: .
V: TRBV5-4
J: TRBJ2-6
CDR3: CASSGQQGGNGANVLTF
DNA: TGTGCCAGCAGCGGACAACAGGGAGGGAATGGGGCCAACGTCCTGACTTTC

length: 19
D: TRBD2
size: .
V: TRBV4-3
J: TRBJ2-1
CDR3: CASSQTQKVPGGPYNEQFF
DNA: TGCGCCAGCAGCCAAACACAGAAGGTCCCGGGAGGGCCCTACAATGAGCAGTTCTTC

length: 16
D: TRBD1
size: .
V: TRBV4-1
J: TRBJ2-7
CDR3: CASSQEEGQGWLEQYF
DNA: TGCGCCAGCAGCCAAGAGGAGGGACAGGGCTGGCTCGAGCAGTACTTC

length: 15
D: .
size: .
V: TRBV10-3
J: TRBJ1-2
CDR3: CAISFGEGRNYGYTF
DNA: TGTGCCATCAGTTTCGGGGAGGGTAGGAACTATGGCTACACCTTC

length: 15
D: .
size: .
V: TRBV10-2
J: TRBJ1-1
CDR3: CASSEYREINTEAFF
DNA: TGCGCCAGCAGTGAGTACAGAGAAATTAACACTGAAGCTTTCTTT

length: 13
D: .
size: .
V: TRBV5-6
J: TRBJ1-1
CDR3: CASSGTVNTEAFF
DNA: TGTGCCAGCAGCGGGACTGTGAACACTGAAGCTTTCTTT

length: 16
D: .
size: .
V: TRBV6-5
J: TRBJ2-2
CDR3: CASSFLRGMNTGELFF
DNA: TGTGCCAGCAGTTTTTTAAGGGGGATGAACACCGGGGAGCTGTTTTTT

length: 16
D: .
size: .
V: TRBV3-1/TRBV3-2
J: TRBJ2-3
CDR3: CASSQGHSPVTDTQYF
DNA: TGTGCCAGCAGCCAAGGACACTCCCCAGTGACAGATACGCAGTATTTT

length: 14
D: .
size: .
V: TRBV19
J: TRBJ1-6
CDR3: CASKETGMGSPLHF
DNA: TGTGCCAGTAAGGAGACAGGCATGGGTTCACCCCTCCACTTT

length: 11
D: .
size: .
V: TRBV19
J: TRBJ2-3
CDR3: CASRLLDTQYF
DNA: TGTGCCAGTAGACTGTTAGATACGCAGTATTTT

length: 17
D: .
size: .
V: TRBV19
J: TRBJ2-7
CDR3: CASSIAAPAVTIYEQYF
DNA: TGTGCCAGTAGTATAGCCGCCCCCGCGGTTACCATCTACGAGCAGTACTTC

length: 14
D: .
size: .
V: TRBV5-1
J: TRBJ2-5
CDR3: CASSLVGARETQYF
DNA: TGCGCCAGCAGCTTGGTAGGGGCGAGGGAGACCCAGTACTTC

length: 16
D: .
size: .
V: TRBV7-2
J: TRBJ2-3
CDR3: CASSFRRDTSTDTQYF
DNA: TGTGCCAGCAGCTTCCGGAGGGATACTAGCACAGATACGCAGTATTTT

length: 15
D: .
size: .
V: TRBV24-1
J: TRBJ2-5
CDR3: CATSDFRGIQETQYF
DNA: TGTGCCACCAGTGATTTCAGGGGAATCCAAGAGACCCAGTACTTC

length: 13
D: .
size: .
V: TRBV10-3
J: TRBJ1-1
CDR3: CAISESREYEAFF
DNA: TGTGCCATCAGTGAGTCCCGGGAGTATGAAGCTTTCTTT

length: 15
D: TRBD1
size: .
V: TRBV18
J: TRBJ1-2
CDR3: CASSPTGQGKYGYTF
DNA: TGTGCCAGCTCACCAACGGGACAGGGAAAGTATGGCTACACCTTC

length: 13
D: .
size: few
V: TRBV29-1
J: TRBJ1-2
CDR3: CSVGGDVGYGYTF
DNA: TGCAGCGTTGGGGGGGATGTCGGCTATGGCTACACCTTC

length: 15
D: .
size: .
V: TRBV7-8
J: TRBJ1-3
CDR3: CASSREQGVRNTIYF
DNA: TGTGCCAGCAGCCGCGAGCAGGGTGTAAGAAACACCATATATTTT

length: 14
D: .
size: .
V: TRBV9
J: TRBJ2-5
CDR3: CASSDGLREETQYF
DNA: TGTGCCAGCAGCGATGGATTGAGGGAAGAGACCCAGTACTTC

length: 14
D: .
size: .
V: TRBV6-5
J: TRBJ2-1
CDR3: CASSYSRVYNEQFF
DNA: TGTGCCAGCAGTTACTCCCGGGTTTACAATGAGCAGTTCTTC

length: 17
D: .
size: .
V: TRBV27
J: TRBJ1-1
CDR3: CASSPLPRHRRGTEAFF
DNA: TGTGCCAGCAGTCCCTTACCGAGACACCGCCGTGGGACTGAAGCTTTCTTT

length: 16
D: .
size: .
V: TRBV6-5
J: TRBJ1-6
CDR3: CASSSPGWQGISPLHF
DNA: TGTGCCAGCAGTTCCCCTGGATGGCAGGGGATTTCACCCCTCCACTTT

length: 12
D: .
size: .
V: TRBV2
J: TRBJ1-6
CDR3: CASLAGESPLHF
DNA: TGTGCCAGCCTGGCAGGGGAATCACCCCTCCACTTT

length: 15
D: TRBD1
size: .
V: TRBV19
J: TRBJ1-1
CDR3: CASSIRGTANTEAFF
DNA: TGTGCCAGTAGTATCAGAGGGACAGCAAACACTGAAGCTTTCTTT

length: 14
D: TRBD2
size: few
V: TRBV24-1
J: TRBJ2-2
CDR3: CATGGLANTGELFF
DNA: TGTGCCACCGGCGGACTAGCGAACACCGGGGAGCTGTTTTTT

length: 15
D: TRBD2
size: .
V: TRBV2
J: TRBJ2-6
CDR3: CASRPTSAGANVLTF
DNA: TGTGCCAGCAGACCCACTAGCGCTGGGGCCAACGTCCTGACTTTC

length: 11
D: .
size: .
V: TRBV6-5
J: TRBJ1-2
CDR3: CASSTSGGYTF
DNA: TGTGCCAGCAGCACCTCGGGGGGCTACACCTTC

length: 13
D: .
size: few
V: TRBV7-2
J: TRBJ2-4
CDR3: CASSSISKNIQYF
DNA: TGTGCCAGCAGCTCCATTTCCAAAAACATTCAGTACTTC

length: 17
D: .
size: .
V: TRBV4-3
J: TRBJ1-3
CDR3: CASSQDRQGGSGNTIYF
DNA: TGCGCCAGCAGCCAAGATAGGCAGGGAGGTTCTGGAAACACCATATATTTT

length: 13
D: .
size: .
V: TRBV5-1
J: TRBJ1-1
CDR3: CASTPVPDREAFF
DNA: TGCGCCAGCACCCCAGTTCCGGACAGAGAAGCTTTCTTT

length: 15
D: TRBD1
size: .
V: TRBV24-1
J: TRBJ2-5
CDR3: CATSDLGQGGETQYF
DNA: TGTGCCACCAGTGATTTAGGACAGGGGGGAGAGACCCAGTACTTC

length: 15
D: TRBD2
size: .
V: TRBV14
J: TRBJ2-3
CDR3: CASSRSGRGADTQYF
DNA: TGTGCCAGCAGTCGCAGCGGGAGAGGGGCAGATACGCAGTATTTT

length: 15
D: TRBD1
size: .
V: TRBV4-3
J: TRBJ1-4
CDR3: CASSQLTGAIEKLFF
DNA: TGCGCCAGCAGCCAACTGACAGGGGCTATTGAAAAACTGTTTTTT

length: 15
D: TRBD1
size: .
V: TRBV2
J: TRBJ1-1
CDR3: CATLTGGDRNTEAFF
DNA: TGTGCCACCCTGACAGGGGGGGACCGGAACACTGAAGCTTTCTTT

length: 17
D: TRBD1
size: .
V: TRBV10-3
J: TRBJ1-5
CDR3: CAISESPRGDGNQPQHF
DNA: TGTGCCATCAGTGAGTCCCCCAGGGGGGACGGCAATCAGCCCCAGCATTTT

length: 15
D: TRBD1
size: .
V: TRBV27
J: TRBJ2-3
CDR3: CASSPRTGAGSTQYF
DNA: TGTGCCAGCAGCCCCAGGACAGGGGCCGGGTCTACGCAGTATTTT

length: 14
D: .
size: once
V: TRBV6-5
J: TRBJ1-4
CDR3: CASSYSLGDRQLFF
DNA: TGTGCCAGCAGTTACTCGCTCGGGGATCGTCAACTGTTTTTT

length: 15
D: TRBD2
size: .
V: TRBV7-2
J: TRBJ2-1
CDR3: CASSESGSAYNEQFF
DNA: TGTGCCAGCAGCGAAAGCGGGAGCGCCTACAATGAGCAGTTCTTC